The entry that follows covers one T cell receptor (beta chain) sequence. The antigen is undetermined. These data are taken from a study of Graves' ophthalmopathy and Graves' hyperthyroidism. General study points: The 13-signature model separated ophthalmopathy from stable hyperthyroidism at 85% to 90% sensitivity and roughly 81% specificity.

Transcripts of RNA were the source for amplifying TCR beta CDR3 regions. HTBI primers primed a first-round RT-PCR, and a second-round multiplex PCR followed. Each CDR3 protein is one row after TCRdb ran MiXCR on the multiplex PCR reads. The table shows about 620,000 distinct CDR3 sequences, with 20% to 25% occurring only once. The trim removed 9 bases at V and 1 base at J, leaving 7 bases unmatched. Germline-derived CDR1 and CDR2 are LNHDA and SQIVND (reference sequence). This CDR3 is 14 amino acids long. Sequenced: peripheral blood. The TCR comes from a woman aged 18 to 35 with stable Graves' hyperthyroidism. Some clones in this sample may be carry-over from other donors' samples. This rearrangement joins TRBV19 to TRBJ2-3; 7 bases are a match to TRBD1. CDR3 sequence (DNA): TGTGCCAGCGGGACGGACAGGCGCACAGATACGCAGTATTTT. Translation gives CASGTDRRTDTQYF.